This T cell receptor (beta chain) originates from a study of blood T cell repertoires in COVID-19. The CDR3 is 17 residues long. Looked up from germline, CDR1 is MNHNS and CDR2 is SASEGT. V was cut by 4 bases and J by 4 bases, with 17 bases left in between. Clones were read by immunoSEQ multiplex PCR, and TCRdb kept only the in-frame ones, dropping some. Of more than 85,000 clones in the sample, about 85% were seen once. This clone was seen only once. J is TRBJ1-6 and V is TRBV6-1; no firm D call. The clonotype originates from a man aged 45-60 years with acute or convalescent COVID-19. Sequencing was carried out using peripheral blood. CDR3 amino acids: CASSGDTKDPYNSPLHF. Written as DNA, the CDR3 is TGTGCCAGCAGTGGTGACACGAAAGACCCTTATAATTCACCCCTCCACTTT.